The 21 T cell receptor beta chains below were found in one sample sequenced in a study of cytotoxic CD8 clonotypes in ibrutinib-treated CLL. TCRdb keeps only in-frame clones here, not all; method: immunoSEQ multiplex PCR. The table includes roughly 160,000 clones, less than 85% detected once. The source was PBMCs, collected after 24 months of ibrutinib treatment. Source of these receptors: a human donor with chronic lymphocytic leukemia.

This clone was counted a single time. The V gene is TRBV5-6, the J gene TRBJ1-2; D ambiguous. Per the germline V gene, CDR1 is SGHDT and CDR2 is YYEEEE. This CDR3 region has 14 residues. V was pared by 2 bases and J by 10 bases, with 18 bases between. CDR3 protein: CASSFTRTSGVYTF. For the CDR3, the DNA is TGTGCCAGCAGCTTTACCAGGACCAGCGGTGTCTACACCTTC.

V gene TRBV5-1 combines with J gene TRBJ2-1, with 8 bases fitting TRBD2. Germline trimming cut 3 bases from V and 10 bases from J; bases unmatched to any gene: 21. Germline CDR1 is SGHRS and CDR2 is YFSETQ. CDR3 length: 18 amino acids. CDR3: CASSSAGLALPGGFEQFF. The CDR3 region has the DNA TGCGCCAGCAGCTCTGCAGGACTAGCCCTACCGGGCGGCTTCGAGCAGTTCTTC.

V and J are TRBV10-1 and TRBJ1-2; D gene unclear. The CDR3 covers 11 residues. Germline V gene lookup returns CDR1 WNHNN and CDR2 SYGVQD (reference sequence). Trimming stripped 7 bases from V and 5 bases from J, with 8 bases between. CDR3 nucleotides: TGCGCCAGCACGGGAGGGTATGGCTACACCTTC. Translating gives CASTGGYGYTF.

The genes are TRBV18 and TRBJ2-7; 10 positions match TRBD1. Germline CDR1 reads KGHSH; CDR2 reads LQKENI. The CDR3 contains 15 residues. Trimming at V came to 4 bases and at J to 2 bases, leaving 5 bases not matched to a gene. Written as DNA, the CDR3 is TGTGCCAGCTCACAACGGACAGGGGGAGCCTACGAGCAGTACTTC. Translating gives CASSQRTGGAYEQYF.

The J gene is TRBJ1-5, the V gene TRBV7-8; D might be TRBD1 (5 bases). The V end was cut by 5 bases, the J end by 1 base, with 12 bases between. This CDR3 is built from 15 residues. Germline assignment: CDR1 SGHVS and CDR2 FQNEAQ. For the CDR3, the DNA is TGTGCCAGCAGCCAGGGTGTCGGGAGCAATCAGCCCCAGCATTTT. Encoded protein: CASSQGVGSNQPQHF.

The CDR3 protein is CASSLGQRETQYF. In DNA, the CDR3 is TGCGCCAGCAGCTTGGGACAGAGAGAGACCCAGTACTTC. V usage is TRBV5-1 and J usage is TRBJ2-5; D perhaps matches TRBD1 (5 bases). Looked up from germline, CDR1 is SGHRS and CDR2 is YFSETQ. The CDR3 is 13 residues long. V was shortened by 0 bases and J by 4 bases, with 7 bases between the two germline ends.

The gene calls are TRBV12-5 and TRBJ2-1, with D uncertain. Germline CDR1 is LGHNT and CDR2 is FRNRAP. Trimming pared 6 bases from V and 9 bases from J, leaving 9 bases between. The CDR3 is made up of 11 amino acids. CDR3 DNA sequence: TGTGCTAGTGGCCCAGTAGGTGAGCAGTTCTTC. This codes for CASGPVGEQFF.

This chain links TRBV19 with TRBJ2-1; TRBD1 or TRBD2 may be the D gene (5 bases each). V lost 3 bases to trimming and J lost 10 bases, with 13 bases between them. Germline V CDR1 and CDR2: LNHDA, SQIVND (reference sequence). CDR3 size: 13 residues. The CDR3 loop is CASSISPWDEQFF. The CDR3 DNA reads TGTGCCAGTAGTATTTCCCCGTGGGACGAGCAGTTCTTC.

The chain uses TRBV6-5 and TRBJ2-3, with TRBD1 matching 7 bases. Germline CDR1 MNHEY, CDR2 SVGAGI. The CDR3 has 16 residues. With V trimmed by 0 bases and J by 4 bases, 7 bases remained unmatched. The CDR3 DNA follows: TGTGCCAGCAGTTACTCTTTGAGGGGGCGCCCAGATACGCAGTATTTT. Residues: CASSYSLRGRPDTQYF.

The chain recombines TRBV19 with TRBJ2-2; 10 positions agree with TRBD2. Germline assignment: CDR1 LNHDA and CDR2 SQIVND (reference sequence). CDR3 length equals 15 residues. The V and J ends lost 6 bases and 5 bases, in that order; junction bases with no gene match: 6. The CDR3 DNA is TGTGCCAGTAGGTCTAGCGGGAGAGGTACCGGGGAGCTGTTTTTT. Its translation is CASRSSGRGTGELFF.

On this clone itself: Germline and junction disagree at one end, which may indicate a read error. The V and J genes are TRBV10-1 and TRBJ2-7, with D uncertain. Germline V CDR1 and CDR2: WNHNN, SYGVQD (reference sequence). The CDR3 has 13 residues. CDR3 in amino acids: CASGDQRTPEQYF. Here the CDR3 DNA reads TGCGCCAGCGGTGATCAGAGGACCCCCGAGCAGTACTTC.

This clone was detected once. CDR3: CAAGGSETYEQYF. The CDR3 nucleotides are TGTGCCGCGGGAGGTAGTGAGACCTACGAGCAGTACTTC. The rearrangement links TRBV19 to TRBJ2-7, with 8 bases matching TRBD2. Per germline, CDR1 LNHDA and CDR2 SQIVND (reference sequence). V trimming: 11 bases; J trimming: 2 bases; junction bases outside the gene matches: 8. The CDR3 covers 13 residues.

Notes on this clone: Other nucleotide sequences from this sample produce the same CDR3. The genes are TRBV6-5 and TRBJ1-1; a possible D gene is TRBD1 (5 bases). The CDR3 sequence is 13 residues long. The V end was cut by 6 bases, the J end by 0 bases, with 8 bases between. Germline assignment: CDR1 MNHEY and CDR2 SVGAGI. The CDR3 region is CASSDSLNTEAFF. In DNA, the CDR3 is TGTGCCAGCAGCGACAGCTTGAACACTGAAGCTTTCTTT.

The table lists this clone with a few counts. CDR3 DNA sequence: TGCGCCAGCAGCCAAGATACCGGGGTGCCCCAGCATTTT. This translates into CASSQDTGVPQHF. This rearrangement joins TRBV4-1 to TRBJ1-5, with D unclear. The CDR3 length is 13 residues. The ends were cut back, 0 bases at V and 9 bases at J, with 9 bases in the middle. Germline CDR1 reads MGHRA; CDR2 reads YSYEKL.

The chain joins TRBV2 to TRBJ2-7; D might be TRBD2 (7 bases). In germline, CDR1 is SNHLY, CDR2 FYNNEI. This CDR3 is 15 amino acids long. Trimming took 1 base from V and 10 from J, leaving 20 bases between them. CDR3 DNA sequence: TGTGCCAGCAGTGAAGAAGGGGGGGTAGGAGGCCCCCAGTACTTC. It encodes CASSEEGGVGGPQYF. The complete variable domain, with remaining parts taken from reference TRBV2 and TRBJ2-7, reads EPEVTQTPSHQVTQMGQEVILRCVPISNHLYFYWYRQILGQKVEFLVSFYNNEISEKSEIFDDQFSVERPDGSNFTLKIRSTKLEDSAMYFCASSEEGGVGGPQYFGPGTRLTVT.

A word on this clone: No DNA is shown, since the ends of the CDR3 on it are uncertain; the CDR3 is the one TCRdb lists. The chain combines TRBV6-4 with TRBJ1-2; the D segment call TRBD1 is taken from the table without a DNA check. Germline CDR1 and CDR2: MRHNA and SNTAGT. The CDR3 comprises 13 residues, both ends counted. This chain's CDR3 is CASSVASGSLFTF.

This clone occurred a few times. V usage is TRBV4-1 and J usage is TRBJ2-2; D is uncertain. This CDR3 is 15 amino acids long. Germline V gene data show CDR1 as MGHRA and CDR2 as YSYEKL. Trimming took 3 bases from V and 9 from J, leaving 17 bases between them. In DNA, the CDR3 is TGCGCCAGCAGCCACTTCCGGCAACAATTGAGGGAGCTGTTTTTT. It yields the protein CASSHFRQQLRELFF.

The rearrangement joins TRBV11-2 to TRBJ2-7; 7 bases fit TRBD2. V lost 1 base and J lost 3; bases outside the gene matches: 6. The germline V gene encodes CDR1 SGHAT and CDR2 FQNNGV. The CDR3 is 15 residues long. The CDR3 DNA reads TGTGCCAGCAGCTTAGTAACGGGGGGTATCTACGAGCAGTACTTC. The encoded protein is CASSLVTGGIYEQYF.

The V and J genes are TRBV4-3 and TRBJ1-1; D not certain. CDR1 is LGHNA and CDR2 is YSLEER in the germline V gene. V was clipped by 4 bases and J by 1 base, with 7 bases between them. This CDR3 comprises 13 residues. CDR3 sequence (DNA): TGCGCCAGCAGCCTTGCCTCGAACACTGAAGCTTTCTTT. Translation: CASSLASNTEAFF.

This clone was detected a few times. In DNA, the CDR3 is TGTGCCAGTCGGACTAGCGGGAAGTCCTACGAGCAGTACTTC. Translated: CASRTSGKSYEQYF. The V gene is TRBV2, the J gene TRBJ2-7; 12 bases map to TRBD2. The germline V gene has CDR1 SNHLY and CDR2 FYNNEI. V lost 9 bases to trimming and J lost 1 base; unmatched junction nucleotides: 4. The CDR3 is 14 residues long. The variable domain in full, with the rest retrieved from reference TRBV2 and TRBJ2-7, is EPEVTQTPSHQVTQMGQEVILRCVPISNHLYFYWYRQILGQKVEFLVSFYNNEISEKSEIFDDQFSVERPDGSNFTLKIRSTKLEDSAMYFCASRTSGKSYEQYFGPGTRLTVT.

The chain carries TRBV4-1 and TRBJ1-3; D uncertain. Trimming stripped 1 base from V and 8 bases from J, with 6 bases between. The CDR3 length is 12 residues. Germline V gene data show CDR1 as MGHRA and CDR2 as YSYEKL. CDR3 nucleotide sequence: TGCGCCAGCAGCCAAGTTCACGACACCATATATTTT. Amino acids: CASSQVHDTIYF.